A single sample is the source of the 30 T cell receptor beta chains below, sequenced in a study of a mutant IDH1 vaccine in newly diagnosed glioma (dated by TCRdb to about 2021). Their antigens are not known. The meaning of the sample's time point label: week 35, safety follow-up. Each vaccine dose, consisting of 300 ug of a 20-mer mutant IDH1 peptide in Montanide, was administered subcutaneously with topical imiquimod. To prepare the library, the immunoSEQ multiplex PCR assay was applied. TCRdb retrieved this table from immuneACCESS and kept in-frame rearrangements only. Not all clones are present; in checked studies, unresolved V genes account for under half, and no reason is known for the remainder. The sample table contains around 31,000 clones; only one count was recorded for roughly four fifths of them. Of the sample, 15% is held by the ten largest clones. The sequences come from PBMCs, collected from a glioma patient whose treatment included an IDH1 peptide vaccine. The receptors stem from a man aged 25-45 years with glioma.

V gene TRBV4-1 combines with J gene TRBJ2-7; D tentatively reads TRBD1 or TRBD2 (6 bases each). In germline, CDR1 is MGHRA, CDR2 YSYEKL. The CDR3 has 15 residues. The V end lost 1 base, the J end lost 5 bases, and 15 bases lay between the germline ends. CDR3 sequence: CASSQGGASENEQYF. The CDR3, as DNA: TGCGCCAGCAGCCAAGGGGGGGCTAGCGAAAACGAGCAGTACTTC.

This clone was counted a few times. The chain has TRBV19 and TRBJ1-5; D is unresolved. Germline V CDR1 and CDR2: LNHDA, SQIVND (reference sequence). Between the trimmed V and J ends, which lost 4 bases and 3 bases, there was a span of 16 bases. There are 16 residues in the CDR3. The CDR3 sequence: CASSTQRSELNQPQHF. CDR3 sequence (DNA): TGTGCCAGTAGTACCCAGAGGTCCGAACTCAATCAGCCCCAGCATTTT.

V is TRBV25-1 and J is TRBJ1-2, with no clear D. This CDR3 is built from 15 residues. V lost 0 bases and J lost 3, with 11 bases in between. The germline CDR1 and CDR2 sequences are MGHDK and SYGVNS. CDR3 sequence (DNA): TGTGCCAGCAGTGAATATATAACTCCTTACTATGGCTACACCTTC. This codes for CASSEYITPYYGYTF.

The count of this clone is one. The chain carries TRBV6-6 and TRBJ2-1; 14 bases agree with TRBD2. Germline CDR1 MNHNY, CDR2 SVGAGI (reference sequence). The ends lost 5 bases at V and 7 bases at J; junction bases unmatched: 4. The CDR3 runs 15 residues. The CDR3 sequence is CASSQTSGRGNEQFF. In DNA, the CDR3 is TGTGCCAGCAGTCAGACTAGCGGGAGGGGTAATGAGCAGTTCTTC.

The gene calls are TRBV5-1 and TRBJ2-2, with D perhaps TRBD1 (6 bases). In germline, CDR1 is SGHRS, CDR2 YFSETQ. Trimming removed 3 bases from V and 3 bases from J, with 12 bases in between. CDR3 length: 15 residues. The CDR3 region has the DNA TGCGCCAGCAGCTACGACGCAGGGGACACCGGGGAGCTGTTTTTT. Its translation is CASSYDAGDTGELFF.

This clone was seen a single time. The CDR3 DNA sequence: TGTGCCAGCAGTTACACGGGACGAGCGGGCACTGAAGCTTTCTTT. This translates into CASSYTGRAGTEAFF. The chain employs TRBV6-5 and TRBJ1-1, with D perhaps TRBD1 (5 bases). V lost 2 bases and J 4 bases, leaving 14 bases between the germline ends. Germline lookup yields CDR1 MNHEY and CDR2 SVGAGI. The CDR3 runs 15 residues.

The rearrangement joins TRBV5-1 to TRBJ1-1; TRBD1 matches 8 bases. The CDR3 runs 14 residues. The V gene's germline CDR1 is SGHRS and CDR2 YFSETQ. The V segment lost 3 bases and the J segment 4 bases; nucleotides outside the gene matches: 5. The CDR3 DNA follows: TGCGCCAGCAGCTCGACAGGGGACGCCACTGAAGCTTTCTTT. The encoded protein is CASSSTGDATEAFF.

The chain carries TRBV15 and TRBJ1-5; 7 nucleotides line up with TRBD1. The trim removed 3 bases at V and 0 bases at J, leaving 2 bases unmatched. CDR3 length: 15 residues. Germline CDR1 reads LNHNV; CDR2 reads YYDKDF (reference sequence). The CDR3 loop reads CATSRDRYSNQPQHF. The DNA for the CDR3 is TGTGCCACCAGCAGGGACAGGTATAGCAATCAGCCCCAGCATTTT.

This clone has a handful of counts. The chain links TRBV30 to TRBJ1-5; 7 bases are a match to TRBD1. V was pared by 2 bases and J by 1 base, with 11 bases of the junction left unmatched. Germline-derived CDR1 and CDR2 are GTSNPN and SVGIG (reference sequence). The length of the CDR3 is 17 residues. The CDR3 region has the DNA TGTGCCTGGAGTCGGGACAGCACGGCCTTAAGCAATCAGCCCCAGCATTTT. Translating it yields CAWSRDSTALSNQPQHF.

The table lists this clone with a count of one. V gene TRBV7-9 combines with J gene TRBJ1-2; TRBD1 agrees at 11 bases. After removal of 1 base from V and 8 bases from J, the junction contained 3 bases not matched to a gene. CDR3 size: 14 residues. Germline loops: CDR1 SEHNR, CDR2 FQNEAQ (reference sequence). The CDR3 spells CASSLGGQGEGYTF. The CDR3 DNA reads as TGTGCCAGCAGCTTAGGGGGACAGGGGGAAGGCTACACCTTC.

J is TRBJ2-3 and V is TRBV5-1, with 8 positions matching TRBD2. The CDR3 has 15 residues. In germline, CDR1 is SGHRS, CDR2 YFSETQ. The V segment lost 4 bases and the J segment 3 bases; nucleotides outside the gene matches: 7. The CDR3 is CASSNPGLVTDTQYF. The CDR3, as DNA: TGCGCCAGCAGCAACCCGGGACTAGTGACAGATACGCAGTATTTT.

J is TRBJ1-2 and V is TRBV5-6; D unresolved. V dropped 3 bases and J dropped 5 bases, with 20 bases sitting between them. The CDR3 loop spans 16 amino acids. The germline V gene encodes CDR1 SGHDT and CDR2 YYEEEE. As DNA, the CDR3 is TGTGCCAGCAGCTCTAGGGCCCTAATGCGAGGGTATGGCTACACCTTC. It codes for CASSSRALMRGYGYTF.

The chain links TRBV7-2 to TRBJ1-1, with unresolved D. The CDR3 contains 16 residues. V was pared by 4 bases and J by 5 bases, with 20 bases between. The germline V gene encodes CDR1 SGHTA and CDR2 FQGNSA. The CDR3 is CASSYWVGQMRTEAFF. CDR3 DNA: TGTGCCAGCAGCTATTGGGTAGGGCAGATGAGGACTGAAGCTTTCTTT.

The V gene is TRBV27, the J gene TRBJ2-2; 11 nucleotides align to TRBD1. The CDR3 covers 16 residues. The V gene's germline CDR1 is MNHEY and CDR2 SMNVEV (reference sequence). The V and J ends lost 5 bases and 5 bases, in that order; junction bases with no gene match: 7. CDR3 DNA: TGTGCCAGCAGTCTCAGGACAGGGGGCGCAACCGGGGAGCTGTTTTTT. Translating it yields CASSLRTGGATGELFF.

This clone was counted a single time. The chain has TRBV5-4 and TRBJ1-3, with 10 nucleotides matching TRBD1. The CDR3 extends over 16 amino acids. Germline V gives CDR1 SGHNT, CDR2 YYREEE (reference sequence). V lost 4 bases and J lost 0; bases outside the gene matches: 4. CDR3 sequence (DNA): TGTGCCAGCAGCCGGGACAGGGGAAGCTCTGGAAACACCATATATTTT. Amino acid sequence: CASSRDRGSSGNTIYF.

This clone was seen a few times. CDR3 sequence: CASRRSGDGRTPQHF. CDR3 coding DNA: TGTGCCAGTAGACGTAGCGGGGACGGTCGGACGCCCCAGCATTTT. This chain uses TRBV19 with TRBJ1-5; perhaps TRBD1 as D (5 bases). Trimming took off 6 bases at V and 9 bases at J, with 21 bases between the two ends. Germline V gene sequence: CDR1 LNHDA, CDR2 SQIVND (reference sequence). The CDR3 loop spans 15 amino acids.

This clone was found once. The chain links TRBV5-4 to TRBJ2-7, with D perhaps TRBD2 (6 bases). Germline values: CDR1 SGHNT, CDR2 YYREEE (reference sequence). V was pared by 6 bases and J by 2 bases, with 15 bases between. The CDR3 runs to 14 residues. The CDR3 here is CASTDRDSTYEQYF. The CDR3 DNA is TGTGCCAGCACTGACCGGGACTCAACCTACGAGCAGTACTTC.

J is TRBJ2-7 and V is TRBV5-6; D remains ambiguous. V lost 0 bases to trimming and J lost 2 bases, with 15 bases between them. The V gene's germline CDR1 is SGHDT and CDR2 YYEEEE. The CDR3 is 16 residues long. The CDR3: CASSLVFGEAPYEQYF. The CDR3 DNA is TGTGCCAGCAGCTTGGTGTTTGGGGAAGCCCCCTACGAGCAGTACTTC.

This CDR3 reads CASSPKVQRGYTF. CDR3 in DNA: TGTGCCAGCAGCCCGAAAGTTCAGCGAGGCTACACCTTC. The V and J genes are TRBV7-2 and TRBJ1-2; the D is unclear. Germline V gene lookup returns CDR1 SGHTA and CDR2 FQGNSA. The CDR3 is 13 residues long. V lost 5 bases, J lost 8 bases, and 15 bases lay in between.

The chain employs TRBV7-2 and TRBJ2-7; D is undetermined. CDR1 is SGHTA, CDR2 FQGNSA, per germline. V was clipped by 5 bases and J by 2 bases, with 4 bases between them. This CDR3 has 11 residues. CDR3 sequence: CASSEAYEQYF. CDR3 bases: TGTGCCAGCAGCGAAGCCTACGAGCAGTACTTC.

The V gene is TRBV7-8, the J gene TRBJ1-1; 8 bases map to TRBD1. Germline CDR1 is SGHVS and CDR2 is FQNEAQ. This CDR3 spans 16 amino acids. V was clipped by 3 bases and J by 5 bases; unmatched bases: 11. CDR3 protein: CASSFTIERTGTEAFF. The CDR3 DNA reads TGTGCCAGCAGCTTTACTATAGAGAGGACAGGGACTGAAGCTTTCTTT.

The rearrangement links TRBV4-1 to TRBJ2-5; TRBD2 agrees at 8 bases. The V and J ends lost 4 bases and 5 bases, in that order; junction bases with no gene match: 6. This CDR3 region has 14 residues. Germline lookup yields CDR1 MGHRA and CDR2 YSYEKL. Here the CDR3 DNA reads TGCGCCAGCAGCCCGGGGGGGATCGGGGAGACCCAGTACTTC. It encodes CASSPGGIGETQYF.

The genes are TRBV6-5 and TRBJ1-2; D possibly corresponds to TRBD1 (5 bases). This CDR3 has 13 residues. Trimming cost V 6 bases and J 4 bases, with 12 bases left between them. Germline values: CDR1 MNHEY, CDR2 SVGAGI. The CDR3 loop reads CASRPGGGYGYTF. The DNA for the CDR3 is TGTGCCAGCAGACCCGGGGGAGGCTATGGCTACACCTTC.

The CDR3 coding sequence is TGTGCCAGCAGCTTGTACGGGAGTTCCTACGAGCAGTACTTC. Protein: CASSLYGSSYEQYF. The genes are TRBV5-6 and TRBJ2-7; weak D call: TRBD2 (6 bases). CDR3 length: 14 residues. The germline CDR1 and CDR2 sequences are SGHDT and YYEEEE. Trimming shortened V by 1 base and J by 1 base, and 9 bases separated the two germline ends.

The rearrangement uses TRBV6-6 and TRBJ2-2; D perhaps matches TRBD2 (6 bases). CDR1 and CDR2 from the germline V gene are MNHNY and SVGAGI (reference sequence). The CDR3 loop spans 15 amino acids. Trimming removed 5 bases from V and 3 bases from J, with 13 bases in between. CDR3 coding DNA: TGTGCCAGCAGTCTGTCCGGAGGGGACACCGGGGAGCTGTTTTTT. Its protein product is CASSLSGGDTGELFF.

The chain uses TRBV5-1 and TRBJ2-7; no clear D gene. The CDR3 is made up of 16 amino acids. Germline values: CDR1 SGHRS, CDR2 YFSETQ. V lost 0 bases and J lost 0, with 13 bases in between. The CDR3 region has the DNA TGCGCCAGCAGCTTGGGGGCATTACTGAGCTCCTACGAGCAGTACTTC. Protein sequence: CASSLGALLSSYEQYF.

This clone occurred a few times. The gene calls are TRBV18 and TRBJ1-5; 8 nucleotides agree with TRBD1. Trimming removed 3 bases from V and 6 bases from J; junction bases left unmatched: 1. The CDR3 totals 13 residues. Germline CDR1 and CDR2: KGHSH and LQKENI. CDR3 nucleotide sequence: TGTGCCAGCTCACCTGACAGGGGTCAGCCCCAGCATTTT. Amino acids: CASSPDRGQPQHF. Looking up the rest from reference TRBV18 and TRBJ1-5 gives the full variable domain: NAGVMQNPRHLVRRRGQEARLRCSPMKGHSHVYWYRQLPEEGLKFMVYLQKENIIDESGMPKERFSAEFPKEGPSILRIQQVVRGDSAAYFCASSPDRGQPQHFGDGTRLSIL.

A remark on this clone: The same CDR3 also results from other DNA sequences found in this sample. This chain connects TRBV25-1 to TRBJ2-1, with TRBD2 matching 10 bases. With V trimmed by 4 bases and J by 8 bases, 5 bases remained unmatched. The CDR3 length is 14 residues. Germline lookup yields CDR1 MGHDK and CDR2 SYGVNS. CDR3 DNA: TGTGCCAGCAGTGCGGGCAGCGGGAGGGATGAGCAGTTCTTC. Translating it yields CASSAGSGRDEQFF.

This clone has only one observation. V gene TRBV6-1 combines with J gene TRBJ1-2; D might be TRBD1 (6 bases). Germline V gives CDR1 MNHNS, CDR2 SASEGT. This CDR3 comprises 13 residues. Trimming took off 2 bases at V and 8 bases at J, with 12 bases between the two ends. The CDR3 coding sequence is TGTGCCAGCAGTGAATCAGGGGCGCTCGGCTACACCTTC. Translated, it gives CASSESGALGYTF.

This chain connects TRBV5-1 to TRBJ2-5; 7 bases are shared with TRBD2. The CDR3 is 15 residues long. CDR1 SGHRS and CDR2 YFSETQ come from the germline V gene. After removal of 3 bases from V and 1 base from J, the junction contained 6 bases not matched to a gene. This CDR3 is CASSSVGTTQETQYF. DNA for the CDR3: TGCGCCAGCAGCTCAGTCGGGACTACCCAAGAGACCCAGTACTTC.